This entry lists 13 T cell receptor beta chains sequenced from one sample in a study of shared clonotypes between healthy human individuals. The data were produced by immunoSEQ multiplex PCR, yet TCRdb's version contains in-frame clones alone and is incomplete. The table has about 490,000 clones, more than 65% seen once. The sample was PBMCs. All receptors derive from a woman aged 40 to 50 in good health. Some clones in this sample may be carry-over from other donors' samples.

The V call is TRBV5-1, the J call TRBJ1-3; D perhaps matches TRBD1 (5 bases). CDR3 length equals 15 residues. CDR1 is SGHRS, CDR2 YFSETQ, per germline. V lost 2 bases to trimming and J lost 0 bases, with 9 bases between them. CDR3 protein: CASSLGDRSGNTIYF. The CDR3 region has the DNA TGCGCCAGCAGCTTAGGGGACCGCTCTGGAAACACCATATATTTT. Together with reference TRBV5-1 and TRBJ1-3, the CDR3 gives the full variable domain: KAGVTQTPRYLIKTRGQQVTLSCSPISGHRSVSWYQQTPGQGLQFLFEYFSETQRNKGNFPGRFSGRQFSNSRSEMNVSTLELGDSALYLCASSLGDRSGNTIYFGEGSWLTVV.

This chain joins TRBV4-1 and TRBJ2-6, with a tentative D call TRBD1 (6 bases). Germline V lookup: CDR1 MGHRA, CDR2 YSYEKL. The CDR3 loop spans 19 amino acids. V shed 0 bases and J shed 1 base, with 16 bases lying between them. CDR3 nucleotide sequence: TGCGCCAGCAGCCAAGACCGGTGGGGGACATTGTCTGGGGCCAACGTCCTGACTTTC. Translated: CASSQDRWGTLSGANVLTF.

This clone was detected only a few times. The chain has TRBV7-6 and TRBJ1-2; 7 bases are shared with TRBD1. The CDR3 spans 16 residues. Losses at the gene ends were 1 base for V and 6 bases for J; bases not matched to a gene: 11. Germline CDR1 is SGHVS and CDR2 is FNYEAQ. The CDR3 DNA reads as TGTGCCAGCAGCTTAGAACAGGGGTCTTTAGTCGATGGCTACACCTTC. Residues: CASSLEQGSLVDGYTF.

The CDR3 DNA sequence: TGCGCCAGCAAGGCGGTCGGACAGACCTACAATGAGCAGTTCTTC. Protein: CASKAVGQTYNEQFF. This rearrangement joins TRBV5-1 to TRBJ2-1; tentatively, D is TRBD1 (6 bases). The CDR3 has 15 residues. V was cut by 6 bases and J by 2 bases, with 15 bases left in between. Germline assignment: CDR1 SGHRS and CDR2 YFSETQ.

The table lists this clone with many counts. This chain joins TRBV11-1 and TRBJ1-1; weak D call: TRBD1 (6 bases). V lost 9 bases and J 3 bases, leaving 8 bases between the germline ends. Germline V lookup: CDR1 SGHAT, CDR2 FQDESV (reference sequence). The CDR3 extends over 11 amino acids. CDR3 nucleotides: TGTGCCAGTTACAGGGACACTGAAGCTTTCTTT. Translated, it gives CASYRDTEAFF.

The chain carries TRBV15 and TRBJ1-3; TRBD1 is a possible D gene (5 bases). CDR1 and CDR2 from the germline V gene are LNHNV and YYDKDF (reference sequence). The CDR3 contains 15 residues. V dropped 4 bases and J dropped 0 bases, with 10 bases sitting between them. The CDR3 is CATSKGLHSGNTIYF. The CDR3 bases are TGTGCCACCAGCAAGGGACTGCACTCTGGAAACACCATATATTTT.

The chain combines TRBV7-2 with TRBJ2-7, with 7 bases lining up with TRBD1. Per germline, CDR1 SGHTA and CDR2 FQGNSA. Trimming at V came to 4 bases and at J to 8 bases, leaving 5 bases not matched to a gene. This CDR3 region has 12 residues. For the CDR3, the DNA is TGTGCCAGCAGCTACGGGACAGAAAAGCAGTACTTC. Its protein is CASSYGTEKQYF.

In this sample, this clone turned up a few times. A far larger clone is just one base off, so this is likely a read error. The same CDR3 can be traced to other DNA sequences in this sample. This chain joins TRBV6-6 and TRBJ2-2, with D perhaps assigned TRBD1 or TRBD2 (5 bases each). There are 14 residues in the CDR3. The V gene's germline CDR1 is MNHNY and CDR2 SVGAGI (reference sequence). In nucleotides, the CDR3 is TGTGCCAGCAGGTCAGGGACGGACACCGGGGAGTTGTTTTTT. This encodes CASRSGTDTGELFF.

In nucleotides, the CDR3 is TGTGCCAGCAGCTCCCCGGGACTAGCGGGATCCAATGAGCAGTTCTTC. This encodes CASSSPGLAGSNEQFF. V and J are TRBV7-8 and TRBJ2-1, with TRBD2 matching over 13 bases. Germline V CDR1 and CDR2: SGHVS, FQNEAQ. The V segment lost 4 bases and the J segment 6 bases; nucleotides outside the gene matches: 6. The CDR3 sequence is 16 residues long.

About this clone itself: In the same sample, other DNA sequences code for this CDR3. This rearrangement joins TRBV11-3 to TRBJ1-1; D remains ambiguous. This CDR3 has 13 residues. Trimming left V 0 bases short and J 1 base short, with 3 bases between. Germline CDR1 and CDR2: SGHNT and YENEEA. In DNA, the CDR3 is TGTGCCAGCAGCTTAGACCCGAACACTGAAGCTTTCTTT. It encodes CASSLDPNTEAFF.

The chain has TRBV5-1 and TRBJ2-6, with 7 nucleotides matching TRBD1. From germline, CDR1 is SGHRS and CDR2 YFSETQ. The ends lost 4 bases at V and 0 bases at J; junction bases unmatched: 4. This CDR3 is 16 amino acids long. The CDR3 protein is CASSLGQSSGANVLTF. DNA for the CDR3: TGCGCCAGCAGCCTGGGACAGAGCTCTGGGGCCAACGTCCTGACTTTC.

Concerning this clone itself: This likely stems from a read error, as it lies one base from a far larger clone. The chain couples TRBV10-3 to TRBJ1-2, with D uncertain. The CDR3 runs to 15 residues. V shed 0 bases and J shed 4 bases, with 12 bases lying between them. Germline-derived CDR1 and CDR2 are ENHRY and SYGVKD. CDR3 amino acids: CAISESFRAVYGYTF. The CDR3 bases are TGTGCCATCAGTGAGTCTTTTAGGGCGGTCTATGGCTACACCTTC.

The J gene is TRBJ2-3, the V gene TRBV4-3; 7 positions agree with TRBD1. CDR1 is LGHNA and CDR2 is YSLEER in the germline V gene. The CDR3 covers 14 residues. With 4 bases clipped from V and 6 bases from J, the junction kept 7 bases outside the gene matches. CDR3 residues: CASSRDSLQDTQYF. DNA of the CDR3: TGCGCCAGCAGCCGGGACAGCCTCCAGGATACGCAGTATTTT.